Listed below are T cell receptor beta chains from one sample, sequenced in a study of T-cell reconstitution after alpha-beta-depleted transplantation in children. TCRdb ran MiXCR on the PCR reads and lists one entry per CDR3 protein. The data contain more than 200,000 distinct CDR3 sequences, approximately 9.7% of them seen just once; the ten biggest clones take up over 4.5%. Source: PBMCs from the stem cell graft donor, taken from the stem cell graft. Receptors originate from a human donor who donated a stem cell graft to a child with SCID. Both conserved end residues are part of each CDR3. D genes are given only for firm matches. Clone size is stated in some rows and not others, as once, few, many or a class when expanded.

cdr3_length	d_call	clone_size	v_call	j_call	cdr3_nt	cdr3_aa
14	-	many	TRBV9	TRBJ2-3	TGTGCCAGCAGCGTAGCGGGGGTCACAGATACGCAGTATTTT	CASSVAGVTDTQYF
13	-	-	TRBV7-9	TRBJ2-7	TGTGCCAGCAGCTCGACAGCGGCCTACGAGCAGTACTTC	CASSSTAAYEQYF
13	-	many	TRBV7-2	TRBJ2-2	TGTGCCAGCAGTTCAACGAACACCGGGGAGCTGTTTTTT	CASSSTNTGELFF
15	TRBD1	many	TRBV6-1	TRBJ1-2	TGTGCCAGCAGAGACCCCAGGACAGGAAAGGATGGCTACACCTTC	CASRDPRTGKDGYTF
12	-	many	TRBV4-1	TRBJ2-1	TGCGCCAGCAGCCAAGATTACAATGAGCAGTTCTTC	CASSQDYNEQFF
16	-	many	TRBV5-1	TRBJ1-3	TGCGCCAGCAGCTTGGACGCCCATGACTCTGGAAACACCATATATTTT	CASSLDAHDSGNTIYF
16	TRBD2	many	TRBV20-1	TRBJ2-1	TGCAGTGCTAGAGCCCAAGGACTAGCGGGGGGCGGTGAGCAGTTCTTC	CSARAQGLAGGGEQFF
15	TRBD2	many	TRBV5-1	TRBJ2-7	TGCGCCAGCACTGAACCGGGACTAGGACGATACGAGCAGTACTTC	CASTEPGLGRYEQYF
14	-	many	TRBV5-1	TRBJ2-7	TGCGCCAGCAGCTCTGGACAGATCCCTAAGGAGCAGTACTTC	CASSSGQIPKEQYF
16	-	many	TRBV7-2	TRBJ2-5	TGTGCCAGCACCCTCCCTGGTAGGGGACCTCAAGAGACCCAGTACTTC	CASTLPGRGPQETQYF
18	TRBD2	many	TRBV20-1	TRBJ2-3	TGCAGTGCTAGAGATCCTTTACGTACTAGCGGGGACACAGATACGCAGTATTTT	CSARDPLRTSGDTDTQYF
14	-	-	TRBV6-5	TRBJ2-7	TGTGCCACCAGGTCTAGAGAAAACTCCTACGAGCAGTACTTC	CATRSRENSYEQYF
14	-	many	TRBV20-1	TRBJ2-1	TGCAGTGCTAGAGTGCAGGCGTCCTACAATGAGCAGTTCTTC	CSARVQASYNEQFF
15	-	few	TRBV9	TRBJ1-3	TGTGCCAGCAGCTTTAGTGGAGTTTCTGGAAACACCATATATTTT	CASSFSGVSGNTIYF
15	TRBD2	many	TRBV7-8	TRBJ2-5	TGTGCCAGCAGCTCTCGGGGAGGGTACGGAGAGACCCAGTACTTC	CASSSRGGYGETQYF
16	TRBD2	-	TRBV4-1	TRBJ2-1	TGCGCCAGCAGCCAATCGGGACTAGCGAGATCCAATGAGCAGTTCTTC	CASSQSGLARSNEQFF
15	-	many	TRBV11-1	TRBJ2-1	TGTGCCAGCAGCTTACAGAGAAGCTCCTACAATGAGCAGTTCTTC	CASSLQRSSYNEQFF
15	TRBD2	few	TRBV30	TRBJ2-5	TGTGCCTGGTCGACGGGACTAGCGTCAGGGGAGACCCAGTACTTC	CAWSTGLASGETQYF
14	TRBD1	-	TRBV4-3	TRBJ1-3	TGCGCCAGCAGCCAACAACAGGGGGCAGACACCATATATTTT	CASSQQQGADTIYF
17	-	many	TRBV12-3/TRBV12-4	TRBJ2-2	TGTGCCAGCAGTTTCCCCCCGGCCGTGGGGAACACCGGGGAGCTGTTTTTT	CASSFPPAVGNTGELFF
15	-	few	TRBV6-4	TRBJ2-7	TGTGCCAGCAGTGACCGTAACAAGGGGAACTACGAGCAGTACTTC	CASSDRNKGNYEQYF
15	TRBD2	few	TRBV5-1	TRBJ2-7	TGCGCCAGCAGCTCTGGTGCGGGGGGGCCGGGCGAGCAGTACTTC	CASSSGAGGPGEQYF
15	TRBD1	many	TRBV5-1	TRBJ1-2	TGCGCCAGCAGCGCCTCCGGGACAGTTAACTATGGCTACACCTTC	CASSASGTVNYGYTF
12	-	many	TRBV29-1	TRBJ1-5	TGCAGCGTTCATCTCAGTGTTCAGCCCCAGCATTTT	CSVHLSVQPQHF
15	TRBD1	many	TRBV2	TRBJ1-2	TGTGCCAGCAGGAGACAGAACCTGCCGGGACAGGGGTACCCCTTC	CASRRQNLPGQGYPF
16	TRBD1	many	TRBV20-1	TRBJ1-1	TGCAGTGCTACTTATCCCGGGACAGGGTCGCTCACTGAAGCTTTCTTT	CSATYPGTGSLTEAFF
18	-	many	TRBV15	TRBJ1-2	TGTGCCACCAGCAGAGATTCGGGAGTCAGGGGTATATTGGATGGCTACACCTTC	CATSRDSGVRGILDGYTF
17	TRBD2	-	TRBV5-1	TRBJ2-3	TGCGCCAGCAGCTTGGAAAAGACTAGCGGGGGGGCGGATACGCAGTATTTT	CASSLEKTSGGADTQYF
16	TRBD2	few	TRBV29-1	TRBJ2-3	TGCAGCGTGACCGGGACTAGCCGACGCGGCACAGATACGCAGTATTTT	CSVTGTSRRGTDTQYF
14	-	many	TRBV7-2	TRBJ1-4	TGTGCCAGCAGCTTAGATCGGGCGGTTGAAAAACTGTTTTTT	CASSLDRAVEKLFF
15	-	many	TRBV5-6	TRBJ1-3	TGTGCCAGCAGCTTGTACGGAGCCTCTGGAAACACCATATATTTT	CASSLYGASGNTIYF
12	-	many	TRBV28	TRBJ1-1	TGTGCCAGCGGAAAACAAGCCGGCGGAGCTTTCTTT	CASGKQAGGAFF
13	-	-	TRBV10-3	TRBJ1-1	TGTGCCATCAGTGACTGGGAGAACACTGAAGCGTTCTTT	CAISDWENTEAFF
16	TRBD1	-	TRBV18	TRBJ2-7	TGTGCCAGCTCAACAAATGCCGGGACAGGGGCGTACGAGCAGTACTTC	CASSTNAGTGAYEQYF
15	TRBD2	-	TRBV11-2	TRBJ2-3	TGTGCCAGCAGCTACCGGGGGGTTCGCACAGATACGCAGTATTTT	CASSYRGVRTDTQYF
19	TRBD1	-	TRBV3-1	TRBJ1-4	TGTGCCTTCAGTTTAGTCTTGCGACAGGGGAGTGGGGCTAATGAAAAACTGTTTTTT	CAFSLVLRQGSGANEKLFF
14	TRBD1	-	TRBV5-6	TRBJ2-1	TGTGCCAGCAGCGACACGGACAGGTACAATGAGCAGTTCTTC	CASSDTDRYNEQFF
15	-	-	TRBV7-2	TRBJ2-2	TGTGCCAGCAGCTTAGACCCCAGGGAAACCGGGGAGCTGTTTTTT	CASSLDPRETGELFF
14	-	many	TRBV6-1	TRBJ1-5	TGTGCCAGCAGTGAGTCGATTTGGGGGCAGCCCCAGCATTTT	CASSESIWGQPQHF
13	TRBD1	many	TRBV12-3/TRBV12-4	TRBJ1-1	TGTGCCAGCAGGGGACAGTTGAACACTGAAGCTTTCTTT	CASRGQLNTEAFF
16	-	few	TRBV4-2	TRBJ2-3	TGTGCCAGCAGCCACAGTCGAGCAGTCAGCACAGATACGCAGTATTTT	CASSHSRAVSTDTQYF